This T cell receptor (beta chain) was observed in a study of regulatory T cells in long-lasting Graves disease (dated by TCRdb to about 2021). About the full investigation: Patients with newly diagnosed Graves' disease had been on antithyroid drugs for under 3 months. This study used TCR sequencing and RNA sequencing of peripheral blood to compare persistent Graves' disease patients against newly diagnosed Graves' disease patients. The study was conducted in China and was registered as a clinical trial. A total of around 35 samples underwent TCR sequencing, from around 13 patients with persistent Graves' disease and approximately 20 patients with newly diagnosed Graves' disease.

Libraries were constructed by multiplex PCR. For sequencing, an Illumina HiSeq 4000 was employed. CDR3 regions were amplified by Arm-PCR with iRepertoire HTBI primers to construct TCR beta libraries. Before sequencing, the PCR products underwent gel purification. The paper's processing steps were these. Across samples, around 62 TRBV and 13 to 15 TRBJ segments were identified and used for gene usage analysis of CDR3 amino acid clonotypes. COPE and FqMerger were used to merge the filtered high-quality paired reads into contigs. BLAST was used to align contigs to IMGT TRBV, TRBD and TRBJ reference genes, and CDR3 was defined according to IMGT. Any clonotype with a frequency above 0.1% was classified as a highly expanded clone. Shannon entropy served as the measure of repertoire diversity, while the Gini coefficient captured V-J evenness. Public clonotypes were defined as clonotypes shared by more than one individual. TCRdb itself trimmed the public reads at Q25 with fastp, ran MiXCR and retained productive beta chains. When rows share a CDR3 protein, they turn into one entry using the most common DNA and genes. TCRdb's processing, not the study's, gives the V and J calls here. For this sample the table gives about 430,000 distinct CDR3 sequences, of which approximately 15% were detected only once. The ten most abundant clones make up around 7.6% of the sample.

In its sample, this clonotype was seen a few times. The specificity of this receptor is unknown. The input lacks base qualities; no much larger clone sits a single base away. Overall study results and their limits: Because the primary lesion, thyroid tissue, could not be accessed, the study looked at peripheral blood alone. A larger number of public clonotypes was shared among persistent patients (around 2,500) than among newly diagnosed patients (around 880). Compared with newly diagnosed patients, patients with persistent Graves' disease had lower TCR Shannon entropy and fewer highly expanded clones, which suggests clonal expansion. Sequencing and analysis were limited to the TCR beta chain. The small sample size was acknowledged by the authors as a limitation that may reduce accuracy. Preferential use of TRBV28, TRBJ1-2 and TRBJ2-5 was observed in persistent disease, whereas TRBV20-1 and TRBJ2-1 were favored in newly diagnosed disease.

From the germline V gene, CDR1 is SNHLY and CDR2 is FYNNEI. V is cut back by 1 base and J by 1 base, with 1 base in the junction unmatched. From its cysteine to its phenylalanine, the CDR3 spans 16 amino acids. The retained sequence is limited to the CDR3, 48 bases, with the frame set at the first base. The time point label, as the study defines it: newly diagnosed GD, antithyroid drugs for less than 3 months. For both TCR sequencing and RNA sequencing, RNA was extracted from PBMCs using TRIzol. The diagnosis of Graves' disease was made according to American Thyroid Association guidelines. Patients were recruited from an endocrinology department in Xi'an, China. Each patient gave around 9 milliliters of peripheral blood, collected in an EDTA anticoagulant tube. Ficoll Paque Plus density gradient separation was used to isolate PBMCs, and no additional T cell sorting was done. An Agilent 2100 Bioanalyzer and agarose gel were used to check RNA quality, and a NanoDrop 2000 was used to measure RNA concentration.

The data also belong to a second study, concerning T cells in Graves' hyperthyroidism and ophthalmopathy. As the second study states: Graves' hyperthyroidism was defined as stable when no progression to ophthalmopathy occurred over 18 months of follow-up. Hyperthyroidism patients were newly diagnosed, had a disease duration of under 2 months, and were aged 18 to 65 years. The study excluded patients with uncontrolled infections, other autoimmune diseases, pregnancy or lactation. Diagnoses relied on clinical symptoms, serum thyroxine and TRAb, thyroid ultrasound and orbital computed tomography. For the first round of RT-PCR on the TCR CDR3, the HTBI primer set was used together with the Qiagen OneStep RT-PCR kit. Most expanded thyroid clonotypes (frequency above 0.001) were also detected in blood, suggesting blood repertoires may reflect thyroid immune responses. In cross-validation, a model built on a 13 V-J signature told ophthalmopathy apart from stable hyperthyroidism with approximately 90% sensitivity and around 84% specificity, and in testing the same model reached 80%/75%. During validation, the model predicted progression to ophthalmopathy a median of approximately 6 months ahead of onset, with roughly 65% sensitivity and roughly 75% specificity. To identify TCR V-J signatures that set the groups apart, the researchers used a discovery cohort of 100 patients, made up of under 45 with Graves' ophthalmopathy and some 58 with stable Graves' hyperthyroidism. Prospective prediction of ophthalmopathy was tested in an independent validation cohort of 18 to 20 hyperthyroidism patients and 17 patients who later progressed to ophthalmopathy. For training and testing, the 80 to 100 patients in the discovery cohort were randomly divided in a 7:3 ratio. In addition, the study compared T-cell repertoires in thyroid tissue and in blood from about 6 Graves' hyperthyroidism patients. Following sampling, methimazole starting at 30 mg daily was given to hyperthyroidism patients, and high-dose intravenous methylprednisolone was given to ophthalmopathy patients. Libraries were constructed in a second round of multiplex PCR, after which size selection and purification were performed. Libraries were sequenced paired-end with 100 bp reads on an Illumina HiSeq2000. SOAPnuke was used to process the raw data, with reads discarded if the reads contained adapters or uncalled bases, had a mean Phred below 15, or lacked an exact constant-primer or identifier match. COPE v1.2.5 was used to merge high-quality paired reads, and clonotypes were defined as unique nucleotide sequences. Clonotypes were aligned to IMGT TRBV, TRBD and TRBJ reference segments using MiTCR v1.1. Only V-J combinations with frequency above 0.0001, covering about 99% of repertoires, were analysed. The TCS score was defined as F50 (clonal expansion) divided by E x V (chaos), with BLOSUM62-based TCRdist calculated between CDR3 peptides within each V-J. Welch's t-statistics and random forest reduced roughly 500 V-J features to 10 to 15, which were used in a naive Bayes classifier (R e1071). No statistical method was used to fix the sample size in advance, and group allocation was not hidden from the investigators. TCR Vbeta CDR3 sequencing of fewer than 150 peripheral blood samples (roughly 41 ophthalmopathy, 75 hyperthyroidism and around 17 progressor patients) is reported in the paper.

This receptor was obtained from a middle-aged woman with Graves disease. Donor details come from another sample of the same person, matched by shared clones. The chain is assembled from TRBV2 and TRBJ2-2, with 9 bases in between that match TRBD1. The sample here was peripheral blood mononuclear cells (PBMCs), taken at new diagnosis, from a patient treated with antithyroid drugs. The DNA sequence reads TGTGCCAGCAGTGAAGAGGACAGGGGGAACACCGGGGAGCTGTTTTTT. Its translation is CASSEEDRGNTGELFF.